This TCR beta chain emerged from a study of blood T cell repertoires in COVID-19. Turning to the study itself: Whether acute or convalescent, the COVID-19 samples came from the United States, Italy and Spain. PBMCs, B-cell-depleted T cells, or T cells provided the cDNA or gDNA that made up the material.

The assay was immunoSEQ multiplex PCR, and TCRdb's table has in-frame clones only and misses some. The sample holds hundreds of thousands of clones, 85% to 90% seen once. Trimming cost V 5 bases and J 6 bases, with 5 bases left between them. Germline CDR1 is SGHTA and CDR2 is FQGNSA. CDR3 length: 11 residues. Source material: peripheral blood. The clonotype was recovered from a young woman with COVID-19, enrolled during active disease. The chain combines TRBV7-2 with TRBJ2-4, with D uncertain. The CDR3 DNA follows: TGTGCCAGCAGCGAGATAAACATTCAGTACTTC. Residues: CASSEINIQYF.